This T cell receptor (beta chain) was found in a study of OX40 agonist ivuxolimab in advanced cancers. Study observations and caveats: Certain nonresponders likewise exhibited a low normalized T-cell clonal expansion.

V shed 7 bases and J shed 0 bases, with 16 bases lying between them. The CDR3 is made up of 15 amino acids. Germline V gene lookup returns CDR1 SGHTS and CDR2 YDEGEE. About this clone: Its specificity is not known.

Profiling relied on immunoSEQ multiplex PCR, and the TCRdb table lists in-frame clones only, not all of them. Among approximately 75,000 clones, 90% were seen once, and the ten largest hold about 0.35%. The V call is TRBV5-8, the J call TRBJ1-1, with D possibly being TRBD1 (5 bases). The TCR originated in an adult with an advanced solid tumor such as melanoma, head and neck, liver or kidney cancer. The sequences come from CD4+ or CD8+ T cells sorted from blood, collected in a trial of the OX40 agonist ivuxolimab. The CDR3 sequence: CASGHASVMNTEAFF. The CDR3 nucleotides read TGTGCCAGCGGACATGCTTCGGTCATGAACACTGAAGCTTTCTTT.